This TCR beta chain was recovered during a study of cytomegalovirus exposure and HLA in healthy donors. Study-level findings and limits: A cluster of highly shared sequence variants was likely a sequencing artifact.

The primer mix had 60 Vbeta and 13 Jbeta primers. The data were produced by immunoSEQ multiplex PCR, yet TCRdb's version contains in-frame clones alone and is incomplete. Of 130,000 or so clones in the sample, 65% to 85% were seen once. A word on this clone: Its cognate antigen is unknown.

This CDR3 region has 15 residues. CDR1 is ENHRY, CDR2 SYGVKD, per germline. Germline trimming cut 1 base from V and 1 base from J; bases unmatched to any gene: 1. The rearrangement links TRBV10-3 to TRBJ2-7, with TRBD2 identical over 10 bases. The source is a woman between 40 and 55 years old in good health and CMV-seropositive. Sequencing used PBMCs. The CDR3 DNA follows: TGTGCCATCAGTGAGTGGACTAGCGGTTCCTACGAGCAGTACTTC. This gives the protein CAISEWTSGSYEQYF.